These 26 T cell receptor beta chains were all obtained from the same sample, sequenced in a study of T cell repertoires in ileal Crohn's disease. Described time point: neoterminal ileum biopsy at postoperative endoscopy, about 6 months after surgery. Method: immunoSEQ multiplex PCR; TCRdb's copy keeps in-frame clones and lacks some. The data contain over a thousand clones, 85% of them singletons. Sequencing input: ileal tissue. All receptors come from an adult with Crohn's disease.

This clone appeared once. J is TRBJ2-5 and V is TRBV5-1, with a weak D call TRBD1 (7 bases). Trimming shortened V by 1 base and J by 4 bases, and 14 bases separated the two germline ends. Germline assignment: CDR1 SGHRS and CDR2 YFSETQ. This CDR3 is 15 amino acids long. The CDR3 is CASSLKQGGPETQYF. In DNA, the CDR3 is TGCGCCAGCAGCTTGAAGCAGGGGGGCCCAGAGACCCAGTACTTC.

CDR3 protein: CASRWTLGTQKSPLHF. CDR3 nucleotides: TGTGCCAGCAGGTGGACTTTGGGGACACAAAAATCACCCCTCCACTTT. The V call is TRBV4-2, the J call TRBJ1-6; tentatively, D is TRBD1 (6 bases). Trimming left V 6 bases short and J 10 bases short, with 22 bases between. Germline V gene lookup returns CDR1 LGHNA and CDR2 YNFKEQ. CDR3 size: 16 residues.

The V call is TRBV2, the J call TRBJ1-1, with TRBD1 matching 7 bases. Germline lookup yields CDR1 SNHLY and CDR2 FYNNEI. The CDR3 loop spans 14 amino acids. V shed 7 bases, J shed 1 base, and the junction held 6 bases outside the gene matches. CDR3 in DNA: TGTGCCAGCACTATGGACAGGCCGAACACTGAAGCTTTCTTT. Translating gives CASTMDRPNTEAFF.

This clone was detected a few times. J is TRBJ2-3 and V is TRBV5-4, with TRBD2 identical over 11 bases. This CDR3 spans 15 amino acids. The germline V gene encodes CDR1 SGHNT and CDR2 YYREEE (reference sequence). The J segment lost 6 bases and the V segment lost 4 bases, leaving 7 bases of the junction unmatched. CDR3 bases: TGTGCCAGCAGCCAAACTAGCGGGGGTTCTGATACGCAGTATTTT. Translated: CASSQTSGGSDTQYF.

The sample holds a few counts of this clone. The chain is built from TRBV6-6 and TRBJ1-4, with a possible D match to TRBD1 (6 bases). Germline CDR1 MNHNY, CDR2 SVGAGI (reference sequence). The CDR3 totals 16 residues. V lost 7 bases to trimming and J lost 0 bases, with 15 bases between them. The CDR3 nucleotides are TGTGCCAGCACCGACGGACAGTTTGCAACTAATGAAAAACTGTTTTTT. This sequence encodes CASTDGQFATNEKLFF.

For the CDR3, the DNA is TGTGCCAGCAGCTTAAGCGGGGGCCGGGAAAAACTGTTTTTT. This sequence encodes CASSLSGGREKLFF. V and J are TRBV11-2 and TRBJ1-4, with TRBD1 as a possible D gene (6 bases). From germline, CDR1 is SGHAT and CDR2 FQNNGV. V was cut by 2 bases and J by 8 bases, with 12 bases left in between. The CDR3 is 14 residues long.

The chain links TRBV6-6 to TRBJ2-1, with 11 nucleotides matching TRBD1. V lost 6 bases to trimming and J lost 10 bases; unmatched junction nucleotides: 5. There are 13 residues in the CDR3. The germline gives CDR1 MNHNY, CDR2 SVGAGI (reference sequence). Here the CDR3 reads CASRDRGLGEQFF. CDR3 DNA: TGTGCCAGCAGGGACAGGGGGCTAGGGGAGCAGTTCTTC.

V and J are TRBV18 and TRBJ1-1; perhaps TRBD1 as D (5 bases). CDR1 and CDR2 (germline): KGHSH, LQKENI. The CDR3 extends over 14 amino acids. The V end was cut by 1 base, the J end by 1 base, with 7 bases between. The DNA of the CDR3 is TGTGCCAGCTCACCACGGGGGGGGAACACTGAAGCTTTCTTT. This sequence encodes CASSPRGGNTEAFF.

This rearrangement joins TRBV7-2 to TRBJ2-1, with 7 bases aligning to TRBD2. This CDR3 spans 14 amino acids. V lost 6 bases to trimming and J lost 6 bases; unmatched junction nucleotides: 8. Germline CDR1 SGHTA, CDR2 FQGNSA. Here the CDR3 DNA reads TGTGCCAGCAGTATCGGGACTACCCCCAATGAGCAGTTCTTC. Residues: CASSIGTTPNEQFF.

This chain uses TRBV27 with TRBJ1-5; tentative D call: TRBD1 (6 bases). V was pared by 7 bases and J by 3 bases, with 16 bases between. The CDR3 has 15 amino acids. The germline V gene has CDR1 MNHEY and CDR2 SMNVEV (reference sequence). CDR3 amino acids: CASKARNRDNQPQHF. The CDR3, as DNA: TGTGCCAGCAAGGCCCGGAACAGGGACAATCAGCCCCAGCATTTT.

The chain links TRBV7-7 to TRBJ2-3; 13 bases line up with TRBD2. Germline loops: CDR1 SSHAT, CDR2 FNYEAQ (reference sequence). The CDR3 length is 17 residues. V gave up 4 bases and J gave up 6 bases; unmatched junction bases: 10. The CDR3 protein is CASSSSHTSGGADTQYF. Written as DNA, the CDR3 is TGTGCCAGCAGCTCCTCACACACTAGCGGGGGGGCGGATACGCAGTATTTT.

The genes are TRBV5-4 and TRBJ1-1, with 8 bases that match TRBD1. The CDR3 has 14 amino acids. V dropped 4 bases and J dropped 3; count of bases not matched to a gene: 5. Germline lookup yields CDR1 SGHNT and CDR2 YYREEE (reference sequence). CDR3 protein: CASSPRGQDTEAFF. In nucleotides, the CDR3 is TGTGCCAGCAGCCCAAGGGGACAGGACACTGAAGCTTTCTTT.

The chain is built from TRBV25-1 and TRBJ2-2; D not certain. The CDR3 has 11 amino acids. Germline CDR1 is MGHDK and CDR2 is SYGVNS. Trimming took off 9 bases at V and 7 bases at J, with 9 bases between the two ends. CDR3 in amino acids: CASLASGELFF. The CDR3 DNA sequence: TGTGCCAGTCTCGCCAGCGGGGAGCTGTTTTTT.

This chain connects TRBV27 to TRBJ2-1; 8 nucleotides line up with TRBD1. The CDR3 has 14 amino acids. CDR1 is MNHEY and CDR2 is SMNVEV in the germline V gene (reference sequence). The J segment lost 7 bases and the V segment lost 5 bases, leaving 7 bases of the junction unmatched. As DNA, the CDR3 is TGTGCCAGCAGTCCCGGGGACAGGTTAAATGAGCAGTTCTTC. This translates into CASSPGDRLNEQFF.

This chain links TRBV30 with TRBJ1-1, with TRBD1 matching 7 bases. The CDR3 is 12 amino acids. Germline V gene data show CDR1 as GTSNPN and CDR2 as SVGIG (reference sequence). With 1 base clipped from V and 11 bases from J, the junction kept 7 bases outside the gene matches. Here the CDR3 reads CAWSEEYRGAFF. The CDR3, as DNA: TGTGCCTGGAGTGAAGAGTACAGGGGTGCTTTCTTT.

The genes are TRBV19 and TRBJ2-3; D may be TRBD1 (6 bases). CDR3 length equals 15 residues. Germline CDR1 LNHDA, CDR2 SQIVND (reference sequence). Trimming took 2 bases from V and 1 from J, leaving 10 bases between them. In nucleotides, the CDR3 is TGTGCCAGTAGTATAACTCCAGGGGGCACAGATACGCAGTATTTT. It translates to CASSITPGGTDTQYF. Full variable domain (remainder filled in from reference TRBV19 and TRBJ2-3): DGGITQSPKYLFRKEGQNVTLSCEQNLNHDAMYWYRQDPGQGLRLIYYSQIVNDFQKGDIAEGYSVSREKKESFPLTVTSAQKNPTAFYLCASSITPGGTDTQYFGPGTRLTVL.

V is TRBV5-5 and J is TRBJ1-1; no clear D. CDR1 is SGHKS, CDR2 YYEKEE, per germline (reference sequence). The ends were cut back, 0 bases at V and 4 bases at J, with 7 bases in the middle. CDR3 length: 13 amino acids. CDR3 sequence: CASSLEHFTEAFF. The CDR3 DNA is TGTGCCAGCAGCTTGGAGCATTTCACTGAAGCTTTCTTT.

The chain has TRBV2 and TRBJ1-1; TRBD1 matches 7 bases. V lost 5 bases, J lost 1 base, and 4 bases stayed unmatched. This CDR3 has 14 residues. The V gene's germline CDR1 is SNHLY and CDR2 FYNNEI. This chain's CDR3 is CASSRQGGNTEAFF. CDR3 DNA: TGTGCCAGCAGTCGACAGGGAGGGAACACTGAAGCTTTCTTT. Variable domain in full (rest from reference TRBV2 and TRBJ1-1): EPEVTQTPSHQVTQMGQEVILRCVPISNHLYFYWYRQILGQKVEFLVSFYNNEISEKSEIFDDQFSVERPDGSNFTLKIRSTKLEDSAMYFCASSRQGGNTEAFFGQGTRLTVV.

The CDR3 spells CASSGGQGALETQYF. CDR3 DNA sequence: TGCGCCAGCAGCGGGGGACAGGGGGCTTTGGAGACCCAGTACTTC. The genes are TRBV5-1 and TRBJ2-5; 12 bases are shared with TRBD1. This CDR3 comprises 15 residues. V was clipped by 4 bases and J by 5 bases; unmatched bases: 6. Per germline, CDR1 SGHRS and CDR2 YFSETQ.

The chain joins TRBV6-5 to TRBJ2-2, with D maybe TRBD2 (6 bases). The CDR3 extends over 16 amino acids. Per the germline V gene, CDR1 is MNHEY and CDR2 is SVGAGI. Trimming took 0 bases from V and 1 from J, leaving 9 bases between them. CDR3 loop: CASSYSPGLNTGELFF. DNA for the CDR3: TGTGCCAGCAGTTACTCGCCGGGACTGAACACCGGGGAGCTGTTTTTT.

The rearrangement links TRBV27 to TRBJ1-6; D gene unclear. The CDR3 length is 12 residues. Trimming removed 8 bases from V and 10 bases from J, with 12 bases in between. CDR1 and CDR2 from the germline V gene are MNHEY and SMNVEV (reference sequence). CDR3 nucleotide sequence: TGTGCCAGCGGTACAGCGGGGTCACCCCTCCACTTT. Translated, it gives CASGTAGSPLHF.

J is TRBJ1-3 and V is TRBV5-1, with no clear D. The CDR3 extends over 14 amino acids. CDR1 is SGHRS and CDR2 is YFSETQ in the germline V gene. Trimming cost V 0 bases and J 2 bases, with 6 bases left between them. CDR3: CASSLGTAGNTIYF. The DNA of the CDR3 is TGCGCCAGCAGCTTGGGGACTGCTGGAAACACCATATATTTT. Combining the CDR3 with reference TRBV5-1 and TRBJ1-3 gives the whole variable domain KAGVTQTPRYLIKTRGQQVTLSCSPISGHRSVSWYQQTPGQGLQFLFEYFSETQRNKGNFPGRFSGRQFSNSRSEMNVSTLELGDSALYLCASSLGTAGNTIYFGEGSWLTVV.

This chain joins TRBV9 and TRBJ2-7, with 7 bases matching TRBD1. The CDR3 loop spans 13 amino acids. Looked up from germline, CDR1 is SGDLS and CDR2 is YYNGEE. The junction had 3 bases not matched to a gene; V was cut back by 0 bases and J by 6 bases. The CDR3 coding sequence is TGTGCCAGCAGCGTAGACAGGGGAAGCGAGCAGTACTTC. Protein product: CASSVDRGSEQYF.

DNA of the CDR3: TGTGCCAGCAGCTTAGGGCAGACTGGAAACACCATATATTTT. Protein: CASSLGQTGNTIYF. This chain connects TRBV7-2 to TRBJ1-3; D unresolved. The germline V gene has CDR1 SGHTA and CDR2 FQGNSA. V lost 1 base, J lost 2 bases, and 6 bases lay in between. The CDR3 has 14 amino acids.

The V gene is TRBV5-6, the J gene TRBJ1-1, with a possible D match to TRBD1 (6 bases). The CDR3 length is 14 residues. Trimming took 4 bases from V and 7 from J, leaving 17 bases between them. The germline V gene encodes CDR1 SGHDT and CDR2 YYEEEE. CDR3 amino acids: CASSIGQSRHEAFF. The CDR3, as DNA: TGTGCCAGCAGCATAGGACAGAGCCGGCATGAAGCTTTCTTT.

The chain recombines TRBV27 with TRBJ1-5; D gene unclear. The CDR3 loop spans 13 amino acids. Germline lookup yields CDR1 MNHEY and CDR2 SMNVEV (reference sequence). With 3 bases removed from V and 4 bases from J, the gap between germline ends came to 7 bases. DNA for the CDR3: TGTGCCAGCAGTTTGAGGCAGAATCAGCCCCAGCATTTT. Translation: CASSLRQNQPQHF.